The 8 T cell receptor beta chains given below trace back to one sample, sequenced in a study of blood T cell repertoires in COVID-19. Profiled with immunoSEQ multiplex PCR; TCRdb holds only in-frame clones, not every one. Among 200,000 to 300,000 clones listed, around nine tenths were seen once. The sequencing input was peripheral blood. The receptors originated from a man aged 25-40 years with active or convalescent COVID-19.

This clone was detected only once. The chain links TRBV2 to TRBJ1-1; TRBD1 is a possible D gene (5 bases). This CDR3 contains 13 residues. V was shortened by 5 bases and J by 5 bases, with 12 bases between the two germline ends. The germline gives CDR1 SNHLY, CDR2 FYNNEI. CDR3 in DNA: TGTGCCAGCAGTTCTGACAGACGAACTGAAGCTTTCTTT. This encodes CASSSDRRTEAFF.

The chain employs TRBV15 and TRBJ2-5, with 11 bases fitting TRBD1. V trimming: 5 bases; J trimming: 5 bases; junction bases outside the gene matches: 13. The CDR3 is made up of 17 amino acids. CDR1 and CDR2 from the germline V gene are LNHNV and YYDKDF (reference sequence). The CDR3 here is CATSVRAGTGGGETQYF. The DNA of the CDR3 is TGTGCCACCAGCGTTCGCGCCGGGACAGGGGGAGGGGAGACCCAGTACTTC.

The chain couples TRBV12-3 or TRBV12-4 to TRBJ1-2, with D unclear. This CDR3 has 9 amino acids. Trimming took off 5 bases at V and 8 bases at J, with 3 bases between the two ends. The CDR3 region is CASSQGYTF. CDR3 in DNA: TGTGCCAGCAGTCAGGGCTACACCTTC.

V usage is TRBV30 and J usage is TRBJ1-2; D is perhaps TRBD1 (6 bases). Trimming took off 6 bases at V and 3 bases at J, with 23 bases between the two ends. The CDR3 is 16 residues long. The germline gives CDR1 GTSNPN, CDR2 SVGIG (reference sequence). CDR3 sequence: CACLPRTGRRDYGYTF. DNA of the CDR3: TGTGCCTGCCTTCCCCGCACAGGGCGAAGGGACTATGGCTACACCTTC. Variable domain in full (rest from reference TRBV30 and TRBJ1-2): SQTIHQWPATLVQPVGSPLSLECTVEGTSNPNLYWYRQAAGRGLQLLFYSVGIGQISSEVPQNLSASRPQDRQFILSSKKLLLSDSGFYLCACLPRTGRRDYGYTFGSGTRLTVV.

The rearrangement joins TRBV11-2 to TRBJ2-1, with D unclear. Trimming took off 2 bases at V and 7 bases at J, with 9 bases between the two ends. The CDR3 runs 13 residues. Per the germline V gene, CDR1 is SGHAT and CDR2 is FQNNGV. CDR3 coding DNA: TGTGCCAGCAGCTTATTGCCGCAGAATGAGCAGTTCTTC. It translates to CASSLLPQNEQFF.

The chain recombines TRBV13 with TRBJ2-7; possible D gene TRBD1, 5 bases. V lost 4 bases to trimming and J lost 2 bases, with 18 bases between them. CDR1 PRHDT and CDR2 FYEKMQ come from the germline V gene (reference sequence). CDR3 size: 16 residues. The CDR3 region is CASSSRRQGVTYEQYF. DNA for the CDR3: TGTGCCAGCAGCTCCCGGCGCCAGGGTGTGACCTACGAGCAGTACTTC.

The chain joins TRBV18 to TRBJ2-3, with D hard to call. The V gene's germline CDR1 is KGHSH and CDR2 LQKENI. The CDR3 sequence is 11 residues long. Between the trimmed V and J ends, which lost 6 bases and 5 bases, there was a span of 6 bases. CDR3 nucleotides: TGTGCCAGCTCGAGAGAAGATACGCAGTATTTT. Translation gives CASSREDTQYF.

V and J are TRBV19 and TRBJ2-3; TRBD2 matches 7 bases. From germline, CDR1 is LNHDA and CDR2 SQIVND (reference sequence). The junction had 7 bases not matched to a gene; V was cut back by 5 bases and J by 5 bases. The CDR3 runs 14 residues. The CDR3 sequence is CASSVERGGDTQYF. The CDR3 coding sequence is TGTGCCAGTAGTGTGGAGCGGGGTGGAGATACGCAGTATTTT.